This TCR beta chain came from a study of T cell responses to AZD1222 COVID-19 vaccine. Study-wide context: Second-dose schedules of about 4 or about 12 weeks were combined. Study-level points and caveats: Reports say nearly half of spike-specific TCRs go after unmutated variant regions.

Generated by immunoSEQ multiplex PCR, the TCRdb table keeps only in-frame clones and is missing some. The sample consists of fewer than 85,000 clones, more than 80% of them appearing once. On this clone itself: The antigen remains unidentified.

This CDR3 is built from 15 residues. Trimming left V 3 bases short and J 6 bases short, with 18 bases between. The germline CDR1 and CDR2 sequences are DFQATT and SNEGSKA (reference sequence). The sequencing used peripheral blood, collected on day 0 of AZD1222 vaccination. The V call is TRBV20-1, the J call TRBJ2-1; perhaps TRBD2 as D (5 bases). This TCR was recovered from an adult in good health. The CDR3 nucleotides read TGCAGTGCTAGTACGCCCGGGGAGAGGGCCAATGAGCAGTTCTTC. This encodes CSASTPGERANEQFF.